This T cell receptor (beta chain) was sequenced in a study of blood T cell repertoires in COVID-19. This CDR3 comprises 16 residues. The J segment lost 6 bases and the V segment lost 6 bases, leaving 10 bases of the junction unmatched. Per germline, CDR1 ENHRY and CDR2 SYGVKD. Generated by immunoSEQ multiplex PCR, the TCRdb table keeps only in-frame clones and is missing some. This table has 35,000 to 50,000 clones, roughly 86% appearing once. This receptor was identified in a man aged 60 to 75 with active COVID-19. Sequenced: peripheral blood. This chain joins TRBV10-3 and TRBJ2-1, with TRBD2 matching over 11 bases. The CDR3 DNA follows: TGTGCCATCAGGGCCCTACTAGCGGGAGTAACCAATGAGCAGTTCTTC. It translates to CAIRALLAGVTNEQFF.